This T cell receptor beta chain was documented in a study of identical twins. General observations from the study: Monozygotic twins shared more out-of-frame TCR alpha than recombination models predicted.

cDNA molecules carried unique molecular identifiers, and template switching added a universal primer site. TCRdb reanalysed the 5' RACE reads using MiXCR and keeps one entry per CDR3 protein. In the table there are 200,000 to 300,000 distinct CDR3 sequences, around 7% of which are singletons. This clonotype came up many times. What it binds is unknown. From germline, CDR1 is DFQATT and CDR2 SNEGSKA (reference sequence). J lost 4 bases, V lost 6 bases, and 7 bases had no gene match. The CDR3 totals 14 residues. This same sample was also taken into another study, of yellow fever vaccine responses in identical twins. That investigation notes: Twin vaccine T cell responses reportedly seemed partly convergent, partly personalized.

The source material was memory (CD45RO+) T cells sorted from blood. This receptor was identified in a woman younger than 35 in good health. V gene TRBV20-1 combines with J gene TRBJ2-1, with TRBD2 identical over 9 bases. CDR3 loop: CSAPSGLAYNEQFF. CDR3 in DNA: TGCAGTGCCCCGTCCGGACTAGCGTACAATGAGCAGTTCTTC.